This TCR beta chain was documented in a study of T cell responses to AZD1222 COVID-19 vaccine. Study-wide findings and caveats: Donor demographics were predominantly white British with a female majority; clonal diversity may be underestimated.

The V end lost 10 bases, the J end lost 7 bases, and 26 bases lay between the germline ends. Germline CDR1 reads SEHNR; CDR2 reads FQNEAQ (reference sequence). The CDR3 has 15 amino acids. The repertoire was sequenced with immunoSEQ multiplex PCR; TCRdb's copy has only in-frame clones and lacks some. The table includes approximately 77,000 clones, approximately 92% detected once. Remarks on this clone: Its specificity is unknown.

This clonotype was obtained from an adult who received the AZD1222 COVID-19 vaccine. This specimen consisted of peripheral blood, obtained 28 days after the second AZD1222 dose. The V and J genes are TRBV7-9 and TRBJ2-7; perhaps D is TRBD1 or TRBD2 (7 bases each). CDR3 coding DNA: TGTGCCAACACCCCTGTAGGGACAGTGGGAGGGGAGCAGTACTTC. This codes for CANTPVGTVGGEQYF.